The table lists the clone carrying this T cell receptor (beta chain) with many counts. The target antigen is unknown. The sample belongs to a study of Graves' ophthalmopathy and Graves' hyperthyroidism. Across the whole study: Stable hyperthyroid donors showed no ophthalmopathy during 18 months follow-up. Overall study findings and caveats: Most thyroid clonotypes with frequency above 0.001 were detected in blood too. Both a roughly 68% sensitivity and an approximately 76% specificity characterized the model's predictions of ophthalmopathy progression.

CDR1 is MNHNS and CDR2 is SASEGT in the germline V gene. The CDR3 covers 14 residues. V was shortened by 6 bases and J by 2 bases, with 11 bases between the two germline ends. Amplified TCR beta CDR3 regions were obtained using RNA transcripts as template. The workflow started with a first-round RT-PCR run with HTBI primers and then moved on to a second-round multiplex PCR. TCRdb re-analysed the multiplex PCR reads in MiXCR, keeping a single row per CDR3 protein. The table records a few hundred thousand distinct CDR3 sequences, approximately 37% of them present only once. The sequenced sample consisted of peripheral blood or thyroid tissue (not recorded which). V is TRBV6-1 and J is TRBJ1-5; a possible D gene is TRBD1 (6 bases). This clonotype was sampled from an adult man with Graves' hyperthyroidism. The CDR3 DNA reads as TGTGCCAGCAGAACAGGGCTGGGCAATCAGCCCCAGCATTTT. It is translated as CASRTGLGNQPQHF.